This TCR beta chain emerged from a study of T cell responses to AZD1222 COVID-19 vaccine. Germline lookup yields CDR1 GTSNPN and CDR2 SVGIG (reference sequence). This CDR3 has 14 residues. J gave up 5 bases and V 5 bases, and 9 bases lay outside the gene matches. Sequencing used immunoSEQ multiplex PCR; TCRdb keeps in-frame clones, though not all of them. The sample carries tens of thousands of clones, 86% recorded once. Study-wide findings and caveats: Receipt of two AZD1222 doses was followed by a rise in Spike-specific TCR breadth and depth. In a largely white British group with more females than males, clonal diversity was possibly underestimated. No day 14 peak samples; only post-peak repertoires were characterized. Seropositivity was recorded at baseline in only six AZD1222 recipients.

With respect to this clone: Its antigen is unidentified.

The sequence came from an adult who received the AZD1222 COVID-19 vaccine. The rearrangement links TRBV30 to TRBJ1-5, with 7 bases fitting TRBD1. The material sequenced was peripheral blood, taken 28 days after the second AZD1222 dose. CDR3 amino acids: CAWGEGTGDQPQHF. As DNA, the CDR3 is TGTGCCTGGGGGGAAGGAACAGGGGATCAGCCCCAGCATTTT.